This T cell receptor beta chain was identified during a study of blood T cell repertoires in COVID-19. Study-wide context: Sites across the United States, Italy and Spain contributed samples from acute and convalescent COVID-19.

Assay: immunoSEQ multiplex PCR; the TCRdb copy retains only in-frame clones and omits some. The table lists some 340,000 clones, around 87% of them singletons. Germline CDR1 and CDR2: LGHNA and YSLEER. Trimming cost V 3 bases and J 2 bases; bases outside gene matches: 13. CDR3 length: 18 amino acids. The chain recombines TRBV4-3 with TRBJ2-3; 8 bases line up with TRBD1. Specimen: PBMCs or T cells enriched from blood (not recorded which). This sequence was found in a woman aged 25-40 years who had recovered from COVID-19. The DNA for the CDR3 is TGCGCCAGCAGCCACGGTAGGACAGGGTATTCTAACACAGATACGCAGTATTTT. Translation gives CASSHGRTGYSNTDTQYF.